This is a list of T cell receptor beta chains from one sample in a study of blood T cells in healthy people across ages. TCRdb passed the 5' RACE reads through MiXCR, listing each CDR3 protein once. The sample has approximately 490,000 distinct CDR3 sequences, around 24% seen once. The same sample was also used in a study of T cells of mothers and their children.

Sample: blood. These receptors originate from a boy aged 5-17 years in good health. The CDR3 runs from the conserved cysteine through the conserved F or W. The order of the fields is CDR3 protein, CDR3 DNA, J gene, D gene, V gene, clone size. The D gene is left open where the match is weak. Clone size is shown for a subset of rows, as once, few, many or a class of expanded clone.

CDR3aa: CASSLGTANTGELFF; CDR3nt: TGTGCCAGCAGTTTGGGGACGGCAAACACCGGGGAGCTGTTTTTT; j_gene: TRBJ2-2; d_gene: -; v_gene: TRBV28; abundance: many
CDR3aa: CASSSADGGPGNTIYF; CDR3nt: TGTGCCAGCAGTTCCGCGGACGGAGGACCTGGAAACACCATATATTTT; j_gene: TRBJ1-3; d_gene: -; v_gene: TRBV6-2/TRBV6-3; abundance: few
CDR3aa: CASSVGLPGNYEQYF; CDR3nt: TGTGCCAGCAGCGTCGGACTACCGGGGAATTACGAGCAGTACTTC; j_gene: TRBJ2-7; d_gene: -; v_gene: TRBV9; abundance: -
CDR3aa: CASSYSWTNLAKNIQYF; CDR3nt: TGTGCCAGCAGTTACTCATGGACAAACCTAGCCAAAAACATTCAGTACTTC; j_gene: TRBJ2-4; d_gene: -; v_gene: TRBV6-5; abundance: -
CDR3aa: CASSPPSGQGPHVQYF; CDR3nt: TGTGCCAGCTCACCGCCCTCAGGACAGGGTCCCCACGTGCAGTACTTC; j_gene: TRBJ2-7; d_gene: TRBD1; v_gene: TRBV18; abundance: -
CDR3aa: CASSPHGQKSTDTQYF; CDR3nt: TGTGCCAGCAGCCCTCATGGACAGAAAAGCACAGATACGCAGTATTTT; j_gene: TRBJ2-3; d_gene: -; v_gene: TRBV13; abundance: -
CDR3aa: CASSESPGEQHNSPLHF; CDR3nt: TGTGCCAGCAGTGAATCCCCAGGGGAACAGCATAATTCACCCCTCCACTTT; j_gene: TRBJ1-6; d_gene: -; v_gene: TRBV25-1; abundance: few
CDR3aa: CASSPRSTGGSYNEQFF; CDR3nt: TGTGCCAGCAGCCCCCGCTCGACAGGGGGCTCTTACAATGAGCAGTTCTTC; j_gene: TRBJ2-1; d_gene: TRBD1; v_gene: TRBV7-2; abundance: few
CDR3aa: CASRQGLNSPLHF; CDR3nt: TGCGCCAGCAGACAGGGGCTTAATTCACCCCTCCACTTT; j_gene: TRBJ1-6; d_gene: TRBD1; v_gene: TRBV5-1; abundance: -
CDR3aa: CASSPAGGSDTQYF; CDR3nt: TGCGCCAGCAGCCCAGCGGGAGGGTCAGATACGCAGTATTTT; j_gene: TRBJ2-3; d_gene: TRBD2; v_gene: TRBV5-1; abundance: -